These T cell receptor beta chains were read from a single sample in a study of T-cell reconstitution after alpha-beta-depleted transplantation in children. From the PCR reads, TCRdb called clonotypes with MiXCR, one entry per CDR3 protein. The repertoire holds more than 150,000 distinct CDR3 sequences, with around 6.8% as singletons. The sequences come from PBMCs from the stem cell graft donor, collected from the stem cell graft. These receptor sequences come from a human donor who donated a stem cell graft to a child with Wiskott-Aldrich syndrome. Each CDR3 is given with its conserved first and last residue. A D gene is named only where the DNA matches it firmly. Some rows have no size entry. The others give once, few or many, or a class for an expanded clone.

DNA: TGTGCCAGCAGTTTTAGGGGCTACGAGCAGTACTTC
CDR3: CASSFRGYEQYF
V: TRBV12-3/TRBV12-4
size: many
D: -
J: TRBJ2-7

DNA: TGCAGTGCTAGAGGTTCGGGAAGTGAGCAGTTCTTC
CDR3: CSARGSGSEQFF
V: TRBV20-1
size: many
D: -
J: TRBJ2-1

DNA: TGCAGTGCTGAGACGCACAGGGATGGAAACACCATATATTTT
CDR3: CSAETHRDGNTIYF
V: TRBV20-1
size: many
D: -
J: TRBJ1-3

DNA: TGTGCCAGCAGTCTTTTCAGGGTTGATACGCAGTATTTT
CDR3: CASSLFRVDTQYF
V: TRBV12-3/TRBV12-4
size: many
D: -
J: TRBJ2-3

DNA: TGTGCCAGCAGCTTAGCGGGGACTACCTCTGGAAACACCATATATTTT
CDR3: CASSLAGTTSGNTIYF
V: TRBV7-2
size: many
D: -
J: TRBJ1-3

DNA: TGTGCCTGGAACCTAGACCGCTCTGGGGCCAACGTCCTGACTTTC
CDR3: CAWNLDRSGANVLTF
V: TRBV30
size: many
D: -
J: TRBJ2-6

DNA: TGTGCCAGCAGCCCCGAAAGACTACGAAATGAGCAGTTCTTC
CDR3: CASSPERLRNEQFF
V: TRBV7-2
size: few
D: -
J: TRBJ2-1

DNA: TGTGCCAGCAGTTTGGGACCGCCTGAATCACCCCTCCACTTT
CDR3: CASSLGPPESPLHF
V: TRBV12-3/TRBV12-4
size: many
D: -
J: TRBJ1-6

DNA: TGCAGTGCTAGAGATTCCGGGGCCTACTATGGCTACACCTTC
CDR3: CSARDSGAYYGYTF
V: TRBV20-1
size: many
D: -
J: TRBJ1-2

DNA: TGCGCCAGCAGCTTGGAAGTGACAGGGGTCCGACTCCACTTT
CDR3: CASSLEVTGVRLHF
V: TRBV5-1
size: many
D: TRBD1
J: TRBJ1-6

DNA: TGTGCCACCGAACTCAGATACGGGGGCAATGAGCAGTTCTTC
CDR3: CATELRYGGNEQFF
V: TRBV15
size: many
D: -
J: TRBJ2-1

DNA: TGCTGTGCTGGGGAGGGCAGGGCCGTTTACGGATTTACCGGCGAGCAGTACTTC
CDR3: CCAGEGRAVYGFTGEQYF
V: TRBV20-1
size: -
D: TRBD2
J: TRBJ2-7

DNA: TGTGCCAGCAGCTTGATAGTCCAAGAGACCCAGTACTTC
CDR3: CASSLIVQETQYF
V: TRBV7-6
size: many
D: -
J: TRBJ2-5

DNA: TGTGCCAGCAGCAAAGGGTCCGGGTACACTCACAATGAGCAGTTCTTC
CDR3: CASSKGSGYTHNEQFF
V: TRBV21-1
size: -
D: -
J: TRBJ2-1

DNA: TGTGCCAGCAGTTTGACAGCTTCGCCCCAGCATTTT
CDR3: CASSLTASPQHF
V: TRBV12-3/TRBV12-4
size: -
D: -
J: TRBJ1-5

DNA: TGTGCCAGCAGCTTGGAGGGGGCTCGCCAGATTGGAAGGAATGAGCAGTTCTTC
CDR3: CASSLEGARQIGRNEQFF
V: TRBV5-5
size: many
D: TRBD1
J: TRBJ2-1

DNA: TGTGCCAGCAGCCCCGATCGGACACGGTCCTACGAGCAGTACTTC
CDR3: CASSPDRTRSYEQYF
V: TRBV7-2
size: many
D: -
J: TRBJ2-7

DNA: TGCAGCGTTGATGTAGGGCCCATGAACACTGAAGCTTTCTTT
CDR3: CSVDVGPMNTEAFF
V: TRBV29-1
size: many
D: -
J: TRBJ1-1

DNA: TGTGCCAGCAGCCGGGGAGCCGGGGAGCTGTTTTTT
CDR3: CASSRGAGELFF
V: TRBV7-9
size: many
D: -
J: TRBJ2-2

DNA: TGCAGCGTTGACACAGGGGGGGACGAGCAGTACTTC
CDR3: CSVDTGGDEQYF
V: TRBV29-1
size: many
D: -
J: TRBJ2-7

DNA: TGCAGTGCTGGCCAGAGGGGGGACTACGAGCAGTACTTC
CDR3: CSAGQRGDYEQYF
V: TRBV20-1
size: many
D: -
J: TRBJ2-7

DNA: TGCAGTGCTAGAGGTCGGACGTGGGACAATGAGCAGTTCTTC
CDR3: CSARGRTWDNEQFF
V: TRBV20-1
size: many
D: -
J: TRBJ2-1

DNA: TGTGCCATCAGTGAGATACTAGAGGTTATCGAGTATTTT
CDR3: CAISEILEVIEYF
V: TRBV10-3
size: few
D: -
J: TRBJ2-3

DNA: TGTGCCAGCAACGGGCGAAACACCGGGGAGCTGTTTTTT
CDR3: CASNGRNTGELFF
V: TRBV2
size: -
D: -
J: TRBJ2-2

DNA: TGTGCCAGCAGTTACCATCCTTGGACAGGGGGTTCCGCCATATATTTT
CDR3: CASSYHPWTGGSAIYF
V: TRBV27
size: many
D: TRBD1
J: TRBJ1-3

DNA: TGTGCCAGCAGAAACCCTGCGCTCCCTAGCACAGATACGCAGTATTTT
CDR3: CASRNPALPSTDTQYF
V: TRBV5-6
size: many
D: -
J: TRBJ2-3

DNA: TGTGCCTGGAGTAGGTTCTCCTACAATGAGCAGTTCTTC
CDR3: CAWSRFSYNEQFF
V: TRBV30
size: -
D: -
J: TRBJ2-1

DNA: TGCGCCAGCAGCTTTGAGCTTCAGGAGCAGTTCTTC
CDR3: CASSFELQEQFF
V: TRBV5-1
size: many
D: -
J: TRBJ2-1

DNA: TGCGCCAGCAGCCCGGAGGGGGCCCGTCTTCGGATCGGGGAGCTGTTTTTT
CDR3: CASSPEGARLRIGELFF
V: TRBV5-1
size: -
D: -
J: TRBJ2-2

DNA: TGTGCCAGCAGCTTGCCTTTAGGGGTGTCGGACACTGAAGCTTTCTTT
CDR3: CASSLPLGVSDTEAFF
V: TRBV5-6
size: many
D: -
J: TRBJ1-1

DNA: TGTGCCAGCTCACCAAGACAGGGGAATAGCAATCAGCCCCAGCATTTT
CDR3: CASSPRQGNSNQPQHF
V: TRBV18
size: many
D: TRBD1
J: TRBJ1-5

DNA: TGTGCCAGCAGCCAAGTATGGGATTCACCCCTCCACTTT
CDR3: CASSQVWDSPLHF
V: TRBV3-1
size: many
D: -
J: TRBJ1-6

DNA: TGCGCCAGCAGCCAAGATAGTGCGGCTAGCGGGAGTATCACAGATACGCAGTATTTT
CDR3: CASSQDSAASGSITDTQYF
V: TRBV4-3
size: many
D: TRBD2
J: TRBJ2-3

DNA: TGTGCCAGCAGTTATTTACCCGAGGGAAGGACCCAGTACTTC
CDR3: CASSYLPEGRTQYF
V: TRBV28
size: many
D: -
J: TRBJ2-5

DNA: TGTGCCAGCAGCTCCACCGCGGGGAACACTGAAGCTTTCTTT
CDR3: CASSSTAGNTEAFF
V: TRBV7-2
size: many
D: -
J: TRBJ1-1

DNA: TGCGCCAGCAGCTTGAGCTCTCGGCGACATGGGGACTATGGCTACACCTTC
CDR3: CASSLSSRRHGDYGYTF
V: TRBV5-1
size: many
D: -
J: TRBJ1-2

DNA: TGTGCCAGTAGTATACCCCCGAACACCGGGGAGCTGTTTTTT
CDR3: CASSIPPNTGELFF
V: TRBV19
size: -
D: -
J: TRBJ2-2

DNA: TGCGCCAGCAGCTTGGCCTTGGGGACCACCGGCGCAGATACGCAGTATTTT
CDR3: CASSLALGTTGADTQYF
V: TRBV5-1
size: few
D: -
J: TRBJ2-3

DNA: TGTGCCAGCAGCCACCGGGGCGGGCGGGAACGACGCGGCTACACCTTC
CDR3: CASSHRGGRERRGYTF
V: TRBV3-1
size: -
D: -
J: TRBJ1-2

DNA: TGTGCCAGCAGGGCCACAGACGGTACGCAGTATTTT
CDR3: CASRATDGTQYF
V: TRBV7-6
size: many
D: -
J: TRBJ2-3

DNA: TGTGCCAGCATCAAAGCGGACAGGACAAATGAAAAACTGTTTTTT
CDR3: CASIKADRTNEKLFF
V: TRBV6-5
size: many
D: TRBD1
J: TRBJ1-4

DNA: TGTGCCAGCAGCCATCGGGACAAGATATACGAGCAGTACTTC
CDR3: CASSHRDKIYEQYF
V: TRBV3-1
size: many
D: -
J: TRBJ2-7

DNA: TGTGCCAGCAGTTACCGGGACAGTTGGTCAGATACGCAGTATTTT
CDR3: CASSYRDSWSDTQYF
V: TRBV7-8
size: many
D: TRBD1
J: TRBJ2-3

DNA: TGCAGCGTTGGAACCTGGACAGAAGAGACCCAGTACTTC
CDR3: CSVGTWTEETQYF
V: TRBV29-1
size: many
D: -
J: TRBJ2-5

DNA: TGTGCCAGCAGTAGACGACAGGGGAAGCCCACCGGGGAGCTGTTTTTT
CDR3: CASSRRQGKPTGELFF
V: TRBV6-5
size: many
D: TRBD1
J: TRBJ2-2

DNA: TGTGCCAGCAGTCCCACCCCTCTTGGTGAAGTTTTTTTGAGGAACACTGAAGCTTTCTTT
CDR3: CASSPTPLGEVFLRNTEAFF
V: TRBV12-3/TRBV12-4
size: few
D: -
J: TRBJ1-1

DNA: TGCGCCAGCAGCCAAGAGGGACTAGTCGCCGGGGAGCTGTTTTTT
CDR3: CASSQEGLVAGELFF
V: TRBV4-1
size: few
D: TRBD2
J: TRBJ2-2

DNA: TGTGCCAGCAGCTTAGAATCCGGACAGGGGAATGGCTACACCTTC
CDR3: CASSLESGQGNGYTF
V: TRBV7-2
size: many
D: TRBD1
J: TRBJ1-2

DNA: TGTGCCATTACAAAAGGGGGAACTGGAAACACCATATATTTT
CDR3: CAITKGGTGNTIYF
V: TRBV10-3
size: many
D: -
J: TRBJ1-3

DNA: TGTGCCAGCAGTTTATCGGGGCGGGGGTCCTACAATGAGCAGTTCTTC
CDR3: CASSLSGRGSYNEQFF
V: TRBV27
size: few
D: TRBD2
J: TRBJ2-1

DNA: TGCAGTGCTAGGTCGCCGGGACAGGGGGTTAGCGAGCAGTACTTC
CDR3: CSARSPGQGVSEQYF
V: TRBV20-1
size: many
D: TRBD1
J: TRBJ2-7

DNA: TGCAGTGCTATAACGATGGAGGAGAACTATGGCTACACCTTC
CDR3: CSAITMEENYGYTF
V: TRBV20-1
size: -
D: -
J: TRBJ1-2

DNA: TGTGCCAGCTCACCAGGGCAGGACAATGAGCAGTTCTTC
CDR3: CASSPGQDNEQFF
V: TRBV18
size: -
D: -
J: TRBJ2-1

DNA: TGCAGTGCAGGAAGGCAGGAATCTGGGGCCAACGTCCTGACTTTC
CDR3: CSAGRQESGANVLTF
V: TRBV20-1
size: many
D: -
J: TRBJ2-6

DNA: TGTGCCAGCAGTGACTGGGACCCTCGGTACGAGCAGTACTTC
CDR3: CASSDWDPRYEQYF
V: TRBV6-1
size: -
D: -
J: TRBJ2-7